This is a list of T cell receptor beta chains from one sample in a study of blood T cell repertoires in COVID-19. Sequencing used immunoSEQ multiplex PCR; TCRdb keeps in-frame clones, though not all of them. The sample shows about 120,000 clones, over 70% of them seen only once. Material: peripheral blood. Receptors were obtained from a man between 65 and 79 years old with acute or convalescent COVID-19. The CDR3 runs from the conserved cysteine through the conserved F or W.

CDR3 protein: CASSPGTSDRTEAFF; V gene: TRBV6-4
CDR3 protein: CATSDQGVGDEQYF; V gene: TRBV24-1
CDR3 protein: CASTDRQGPRYGYTF; V gene: TRBV6-5
CDR3 protein: CASSVGQANEQFF; V gene: TRBV2
CDR3 protein: CASTAASTTGELFF; V gene: TRBV2
CDR3 protein: CASSQTTGNSGNTIYF; V gene: TRBV5-6
CDR3 protein: CAISGQGGSPLHF; V gene: TRBV10-3
CDR3 protein: CASSGTALYNEQFF; V gene: TRBV2
CDR3 protein: CASSVSTGRGEKLFF; V gene: TRBV9
CDR3 protein: CASSLASAGQETQYF; V gene: TRBV5-1
CDR3 protein: CASSRNRDGEKLFF; V gene: TRBV5-4
CDR3 protein: CASSWGTKNTEAFF; V gene: TRBV9
CDR3 protein: CASSVGQGGETQYF; V gene: TRBV5-1
CDR3 protein: CASSVDRGSRGNTIYF; V gene: TRBV6-1
CDR3 protein: CASSSESNQPQHF; V gene: TRBV5-4
CDR3 protein: CASSQGQGVRKNEKLFF; V gene: TRBV5-1
CDR3 protein: CASSIGRGSSYNEQFF; V gene: TRBV19
CDR3 protein: CASSFTGLNTEAFF; V gene: TRBV11-2
CDR3 protein: CASSIGQGGIMNTEAFF; V gene: TRBV6-2/TRBV6-3
CDR3 protein: CASSILPGGTYEQFF; V gene: TRBV11-3
CDR3 protein: CASILSLDRAWTGELFF; V gene: TRBV28
CDR3 protein: CASSPRVYGYTF; V gene: TRBV28
CDR3 protein: CASSRVGTGDEKLFF; V gene: TRBV4-3
CDR3 protein: CASGQARGTEAFF; V gene: TRBV18
CDR3 protein: CASSPGTAVYGYTF; V gene: TRBV5-1
CDR3 protein: CASSSGQPGQPQHF; V gene: TRBV7-3
CDR3 protein: CASSEREERGGSRYEQYF; V gene: TRBV2
CDR3 protein: CASSEWRQATDTQYF; V gene: TRBV19
CDR3 protein: CASTSQGPSFSYNSPLHF; V gene: TRBV4-1